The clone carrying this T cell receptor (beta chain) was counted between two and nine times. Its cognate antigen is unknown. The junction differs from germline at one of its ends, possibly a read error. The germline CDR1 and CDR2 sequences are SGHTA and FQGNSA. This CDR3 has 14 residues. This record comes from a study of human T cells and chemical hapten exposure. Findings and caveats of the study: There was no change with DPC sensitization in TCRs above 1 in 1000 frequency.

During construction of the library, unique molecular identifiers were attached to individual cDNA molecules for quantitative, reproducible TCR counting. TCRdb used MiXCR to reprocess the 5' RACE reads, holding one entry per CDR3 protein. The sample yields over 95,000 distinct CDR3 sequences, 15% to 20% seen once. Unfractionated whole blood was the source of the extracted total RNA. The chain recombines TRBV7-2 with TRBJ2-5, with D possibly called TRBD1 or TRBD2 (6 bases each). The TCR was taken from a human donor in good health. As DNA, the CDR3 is TGCGCCAGCAGCCTTGCCGGAGGGGGAGAGACCCAGTACTTC. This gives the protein CASSLAGGGETQYF.